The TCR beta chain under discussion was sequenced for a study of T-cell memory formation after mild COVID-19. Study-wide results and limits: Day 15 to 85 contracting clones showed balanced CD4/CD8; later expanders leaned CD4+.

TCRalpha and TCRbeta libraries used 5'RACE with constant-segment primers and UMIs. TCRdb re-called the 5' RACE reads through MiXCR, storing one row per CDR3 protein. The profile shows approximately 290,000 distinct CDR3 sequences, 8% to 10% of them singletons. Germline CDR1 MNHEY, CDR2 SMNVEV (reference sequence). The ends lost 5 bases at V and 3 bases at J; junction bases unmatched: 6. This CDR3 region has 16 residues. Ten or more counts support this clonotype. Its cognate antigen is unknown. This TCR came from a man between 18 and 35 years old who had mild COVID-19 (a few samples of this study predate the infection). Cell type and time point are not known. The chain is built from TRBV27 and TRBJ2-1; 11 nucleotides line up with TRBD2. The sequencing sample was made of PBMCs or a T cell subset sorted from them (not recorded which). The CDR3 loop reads CASSALTSGVYNEQFF. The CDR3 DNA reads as TGTGCCAGCAGTGCCCTGACTAGCGGGGTCTACAATGAGCAGTTCTTC.